The present entry profiles one T cell receptor (beta chain) with its context. The entry originates in a study of technical replicates of blood from four donors. Produced via immunoSEQ multiplex PCR; TCRdb's table is partial and in-frame only. The sample has some 70,000 clones; approximately 90% are singletons. CDR3 length: 19 residues. The V gene's germline CDR1 is LGHNA and CDR2 YSLEER. The trim removed 4 bases at V and 2 bases at J, leaving 11 bases unmatched. The TCR originated in a human donor in good health. The sequenced sample was T cells isolated from PBMCs. The rearrangement joins TRBV4-3 to TRBJ2-1, with 13 nucleotides matching TRBD2. The CDR3 loop is CASSPRTSGSFSPYNEQFF. The CDR3 DNA is TGCGCCAGCAGCCCCAGGACTAGCGGGAGTTTTAGCCCCTACAATGAGCAGTTCTTC.